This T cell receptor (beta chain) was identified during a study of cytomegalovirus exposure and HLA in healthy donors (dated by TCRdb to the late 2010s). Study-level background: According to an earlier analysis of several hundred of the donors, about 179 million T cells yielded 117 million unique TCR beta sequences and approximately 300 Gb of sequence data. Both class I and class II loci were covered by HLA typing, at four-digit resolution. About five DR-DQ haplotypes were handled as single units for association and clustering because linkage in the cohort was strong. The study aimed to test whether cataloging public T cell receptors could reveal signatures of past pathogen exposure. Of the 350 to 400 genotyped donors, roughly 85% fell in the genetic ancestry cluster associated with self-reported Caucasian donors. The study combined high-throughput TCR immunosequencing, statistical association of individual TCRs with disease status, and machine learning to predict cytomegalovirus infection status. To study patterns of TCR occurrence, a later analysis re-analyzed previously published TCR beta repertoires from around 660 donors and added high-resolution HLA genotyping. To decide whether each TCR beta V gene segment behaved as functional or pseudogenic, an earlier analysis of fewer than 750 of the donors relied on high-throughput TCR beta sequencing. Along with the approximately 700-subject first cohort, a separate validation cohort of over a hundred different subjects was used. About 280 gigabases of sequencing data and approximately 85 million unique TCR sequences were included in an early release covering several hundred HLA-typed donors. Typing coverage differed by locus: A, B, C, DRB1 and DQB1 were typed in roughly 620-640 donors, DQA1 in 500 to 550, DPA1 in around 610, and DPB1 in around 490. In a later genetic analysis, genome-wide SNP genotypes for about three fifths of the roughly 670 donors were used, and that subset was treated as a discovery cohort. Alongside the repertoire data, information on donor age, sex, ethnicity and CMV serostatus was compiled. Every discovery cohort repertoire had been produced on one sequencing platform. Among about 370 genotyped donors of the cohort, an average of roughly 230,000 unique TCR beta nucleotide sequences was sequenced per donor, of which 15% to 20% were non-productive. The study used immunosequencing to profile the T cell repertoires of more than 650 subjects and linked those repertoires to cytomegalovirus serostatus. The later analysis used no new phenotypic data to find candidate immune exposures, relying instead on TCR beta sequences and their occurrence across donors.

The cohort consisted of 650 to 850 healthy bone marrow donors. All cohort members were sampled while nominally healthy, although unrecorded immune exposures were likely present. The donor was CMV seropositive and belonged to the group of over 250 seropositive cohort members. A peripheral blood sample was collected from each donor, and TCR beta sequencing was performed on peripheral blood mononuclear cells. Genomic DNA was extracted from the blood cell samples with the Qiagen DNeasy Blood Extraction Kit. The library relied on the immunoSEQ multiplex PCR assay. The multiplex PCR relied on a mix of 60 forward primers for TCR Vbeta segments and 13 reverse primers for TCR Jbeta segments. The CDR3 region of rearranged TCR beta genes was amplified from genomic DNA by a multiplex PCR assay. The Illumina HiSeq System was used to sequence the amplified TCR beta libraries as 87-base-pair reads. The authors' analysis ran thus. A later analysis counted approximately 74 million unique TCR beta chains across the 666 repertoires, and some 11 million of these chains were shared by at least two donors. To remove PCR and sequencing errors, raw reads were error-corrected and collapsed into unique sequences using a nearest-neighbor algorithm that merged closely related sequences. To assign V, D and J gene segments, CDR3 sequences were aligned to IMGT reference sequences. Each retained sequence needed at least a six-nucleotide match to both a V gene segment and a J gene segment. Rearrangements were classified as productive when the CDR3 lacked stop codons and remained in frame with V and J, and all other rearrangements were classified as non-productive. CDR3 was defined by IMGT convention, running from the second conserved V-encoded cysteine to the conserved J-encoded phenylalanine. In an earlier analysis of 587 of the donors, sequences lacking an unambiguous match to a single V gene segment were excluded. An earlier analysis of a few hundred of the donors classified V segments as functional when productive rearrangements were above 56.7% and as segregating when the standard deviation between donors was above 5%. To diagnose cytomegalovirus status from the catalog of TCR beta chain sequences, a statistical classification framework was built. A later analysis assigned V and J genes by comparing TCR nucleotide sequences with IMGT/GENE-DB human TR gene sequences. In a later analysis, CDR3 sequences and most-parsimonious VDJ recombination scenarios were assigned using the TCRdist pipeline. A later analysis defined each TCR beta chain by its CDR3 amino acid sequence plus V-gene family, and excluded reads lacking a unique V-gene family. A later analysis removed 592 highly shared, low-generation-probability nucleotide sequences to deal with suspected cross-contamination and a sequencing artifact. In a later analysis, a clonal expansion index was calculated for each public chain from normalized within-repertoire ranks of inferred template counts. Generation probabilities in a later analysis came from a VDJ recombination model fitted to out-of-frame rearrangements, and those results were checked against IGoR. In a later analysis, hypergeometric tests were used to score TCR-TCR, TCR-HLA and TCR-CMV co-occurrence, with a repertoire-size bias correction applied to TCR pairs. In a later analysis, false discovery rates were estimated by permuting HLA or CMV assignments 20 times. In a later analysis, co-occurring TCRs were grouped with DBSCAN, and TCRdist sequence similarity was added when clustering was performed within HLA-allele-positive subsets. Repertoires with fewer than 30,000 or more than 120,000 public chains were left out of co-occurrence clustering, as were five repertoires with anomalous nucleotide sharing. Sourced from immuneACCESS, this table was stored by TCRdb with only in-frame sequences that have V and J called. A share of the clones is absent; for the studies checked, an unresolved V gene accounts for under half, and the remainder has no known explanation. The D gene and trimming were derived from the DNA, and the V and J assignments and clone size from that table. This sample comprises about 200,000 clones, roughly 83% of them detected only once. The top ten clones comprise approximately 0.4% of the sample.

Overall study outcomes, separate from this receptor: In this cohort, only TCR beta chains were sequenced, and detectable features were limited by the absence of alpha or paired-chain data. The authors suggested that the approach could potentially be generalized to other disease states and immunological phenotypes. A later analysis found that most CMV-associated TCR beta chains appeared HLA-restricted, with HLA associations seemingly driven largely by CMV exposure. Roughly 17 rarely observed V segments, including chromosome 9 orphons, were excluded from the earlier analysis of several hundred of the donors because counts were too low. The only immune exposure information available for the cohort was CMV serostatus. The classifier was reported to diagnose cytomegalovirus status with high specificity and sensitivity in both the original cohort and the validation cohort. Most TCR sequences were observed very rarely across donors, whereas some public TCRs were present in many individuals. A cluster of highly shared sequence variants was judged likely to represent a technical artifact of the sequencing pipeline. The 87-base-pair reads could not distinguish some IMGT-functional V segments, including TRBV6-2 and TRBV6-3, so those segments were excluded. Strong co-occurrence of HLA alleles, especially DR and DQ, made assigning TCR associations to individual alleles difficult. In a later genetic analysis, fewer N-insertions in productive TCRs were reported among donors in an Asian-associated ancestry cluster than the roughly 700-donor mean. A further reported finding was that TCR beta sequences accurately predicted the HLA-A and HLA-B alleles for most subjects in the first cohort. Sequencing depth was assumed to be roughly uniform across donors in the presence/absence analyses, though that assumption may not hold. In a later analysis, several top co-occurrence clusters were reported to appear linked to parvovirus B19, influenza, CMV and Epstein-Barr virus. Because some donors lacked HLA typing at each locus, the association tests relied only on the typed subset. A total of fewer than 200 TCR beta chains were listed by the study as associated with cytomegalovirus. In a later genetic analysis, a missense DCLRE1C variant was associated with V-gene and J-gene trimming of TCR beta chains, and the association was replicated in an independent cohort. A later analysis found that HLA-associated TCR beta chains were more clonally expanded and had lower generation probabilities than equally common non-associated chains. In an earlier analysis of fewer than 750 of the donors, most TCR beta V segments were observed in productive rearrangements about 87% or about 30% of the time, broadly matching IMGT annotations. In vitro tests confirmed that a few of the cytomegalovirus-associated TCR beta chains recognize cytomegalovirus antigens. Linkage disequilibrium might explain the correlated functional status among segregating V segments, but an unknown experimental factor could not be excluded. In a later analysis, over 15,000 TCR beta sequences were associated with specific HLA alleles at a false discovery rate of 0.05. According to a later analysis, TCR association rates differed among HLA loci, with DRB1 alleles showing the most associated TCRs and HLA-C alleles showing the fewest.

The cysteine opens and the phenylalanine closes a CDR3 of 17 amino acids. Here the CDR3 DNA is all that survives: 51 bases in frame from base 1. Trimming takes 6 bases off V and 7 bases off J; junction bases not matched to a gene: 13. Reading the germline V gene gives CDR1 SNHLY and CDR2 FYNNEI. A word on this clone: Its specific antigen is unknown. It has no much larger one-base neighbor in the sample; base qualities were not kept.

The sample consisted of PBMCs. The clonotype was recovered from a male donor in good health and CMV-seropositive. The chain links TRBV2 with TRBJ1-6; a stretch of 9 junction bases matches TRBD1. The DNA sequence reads TGTGCCAGCAGCTCCTCCGGGACAGGGTCACGGAATTCACCCCTCCACTTT. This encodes CASSSSGTGSRNSPLHF.